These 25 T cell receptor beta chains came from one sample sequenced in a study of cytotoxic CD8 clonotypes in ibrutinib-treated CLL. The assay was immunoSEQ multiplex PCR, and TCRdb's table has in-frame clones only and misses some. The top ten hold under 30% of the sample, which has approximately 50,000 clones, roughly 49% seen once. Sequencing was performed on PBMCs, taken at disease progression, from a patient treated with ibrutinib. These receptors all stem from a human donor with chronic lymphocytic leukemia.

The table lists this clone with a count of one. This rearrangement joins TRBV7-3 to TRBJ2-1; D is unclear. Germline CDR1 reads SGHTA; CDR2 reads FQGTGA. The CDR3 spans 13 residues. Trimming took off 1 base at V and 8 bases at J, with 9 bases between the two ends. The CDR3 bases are TGTGCCAGCAGCTTAATCGGTTCGGATGAGCAGTTCTTC. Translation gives CASSLIGSDEQFF.

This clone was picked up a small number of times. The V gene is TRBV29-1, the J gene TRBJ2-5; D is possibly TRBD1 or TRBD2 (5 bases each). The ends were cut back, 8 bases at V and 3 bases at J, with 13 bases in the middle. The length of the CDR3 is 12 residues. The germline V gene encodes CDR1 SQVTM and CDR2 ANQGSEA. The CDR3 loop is CSLGGGKETQYF. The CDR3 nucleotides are TGCAGCCTCGGTGGGGGTAAAGAGACCCAGTACTTC. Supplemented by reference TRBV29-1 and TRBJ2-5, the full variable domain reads SAVISQKPSRDICQRGTSLTIQCQVDSQVTMMFWYRQQPGQSLTLIATANQGSEATYESGFVIDKFPISRPNLTFSTLTVSNMSPEDSSIYLCSLGGGKETQYFGPGTRLLVL.

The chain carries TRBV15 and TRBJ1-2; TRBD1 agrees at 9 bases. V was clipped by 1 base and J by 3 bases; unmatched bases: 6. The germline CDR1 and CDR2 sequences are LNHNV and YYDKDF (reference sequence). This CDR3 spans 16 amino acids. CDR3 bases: TGTGCCACCAGCAGAGTATCACAGGGGGCTCACTATGGCTACACCTTC. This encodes CATSRVSQGAHYGYTF. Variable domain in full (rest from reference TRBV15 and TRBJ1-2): DAMVIQNPRYQVTQFGKPVTLSCSQTLNHNVMYWYQQKSSQAPKLLFHYYDKDFNNEADTPDNFQSRRPNTSFCFLDIRSPGLGDTAMYLCATSRVSQGAHYGYTFGSGTRLTVV.

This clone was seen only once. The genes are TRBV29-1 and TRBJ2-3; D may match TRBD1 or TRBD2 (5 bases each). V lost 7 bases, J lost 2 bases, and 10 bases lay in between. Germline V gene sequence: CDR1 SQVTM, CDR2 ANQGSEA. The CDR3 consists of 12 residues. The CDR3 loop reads CSGDENTDTQYF. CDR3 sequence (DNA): TGCAGCGGGGACGAAAACACAGATACGCAGTATTTT.

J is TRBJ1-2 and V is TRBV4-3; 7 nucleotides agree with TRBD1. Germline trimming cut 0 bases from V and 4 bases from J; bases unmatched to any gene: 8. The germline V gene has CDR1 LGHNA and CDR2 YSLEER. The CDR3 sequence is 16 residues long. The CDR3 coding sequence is TGCGCCAGCAGCCAAGAATCGTCCGGGACAGTCTATGGCTACACCTTC. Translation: CASSQESSGTVYGYTF.

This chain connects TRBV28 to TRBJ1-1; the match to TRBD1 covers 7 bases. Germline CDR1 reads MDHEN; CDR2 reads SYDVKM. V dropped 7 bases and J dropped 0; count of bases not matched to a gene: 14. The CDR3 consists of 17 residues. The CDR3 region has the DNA TGTGCCAGCAAACGGGACAGCCAAAGGCTCATGAACACTGAAGCTTTCTTT. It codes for CASKRDSQRLMNTEAFF.

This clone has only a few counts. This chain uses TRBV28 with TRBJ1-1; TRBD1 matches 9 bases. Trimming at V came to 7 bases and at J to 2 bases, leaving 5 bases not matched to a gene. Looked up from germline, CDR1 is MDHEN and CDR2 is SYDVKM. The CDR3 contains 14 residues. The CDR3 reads CASITGGLNTEAFF. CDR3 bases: TGTGCCAGCATCACAGGGGGCCTAAACACTGAAGCTTTCTTT.

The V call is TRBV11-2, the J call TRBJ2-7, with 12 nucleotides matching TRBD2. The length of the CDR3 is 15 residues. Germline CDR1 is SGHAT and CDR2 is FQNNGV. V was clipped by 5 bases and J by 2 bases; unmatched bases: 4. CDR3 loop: CASSRTSGGPYEQYF. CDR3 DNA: TGTGCCAGCAGCAGAACTAGCGGGGGGCCCTACGAGCAGTACTTC.

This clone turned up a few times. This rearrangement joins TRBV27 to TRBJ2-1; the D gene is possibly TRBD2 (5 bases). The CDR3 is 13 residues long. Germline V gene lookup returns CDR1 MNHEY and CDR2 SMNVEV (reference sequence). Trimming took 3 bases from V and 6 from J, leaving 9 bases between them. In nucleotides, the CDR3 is TGTGCCAGCAGTTTGGGCGGAGGCAATGAGCAGTTCTTC. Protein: CASSLGGGNEQFF.

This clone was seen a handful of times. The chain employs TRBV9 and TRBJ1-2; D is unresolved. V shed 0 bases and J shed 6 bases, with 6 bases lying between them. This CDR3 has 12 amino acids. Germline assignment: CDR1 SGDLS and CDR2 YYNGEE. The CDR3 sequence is CASSVDGNGYTF. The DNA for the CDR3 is TGTGCCAGCAGCGTAGATGGTAATGGCTACACCTTC.

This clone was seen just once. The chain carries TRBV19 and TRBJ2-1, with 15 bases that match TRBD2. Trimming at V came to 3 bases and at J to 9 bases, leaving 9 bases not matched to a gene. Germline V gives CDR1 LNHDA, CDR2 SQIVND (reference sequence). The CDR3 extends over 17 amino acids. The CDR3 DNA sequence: TGTGCCAGTAGTATCTTCGTCGGGACTAGCGGGAGGCTTGAGCAGTTCTTC. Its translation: CASSIFVGTSGRLEQFF.

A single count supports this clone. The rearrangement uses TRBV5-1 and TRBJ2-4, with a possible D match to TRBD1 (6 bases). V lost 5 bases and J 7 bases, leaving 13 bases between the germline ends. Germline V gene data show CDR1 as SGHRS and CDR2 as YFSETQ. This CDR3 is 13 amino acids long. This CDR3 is CASSQGNSNIQYF. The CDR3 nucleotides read TGCGCCAGCAGTCAGGGGAACAGTAACATTCAGTACTTC.

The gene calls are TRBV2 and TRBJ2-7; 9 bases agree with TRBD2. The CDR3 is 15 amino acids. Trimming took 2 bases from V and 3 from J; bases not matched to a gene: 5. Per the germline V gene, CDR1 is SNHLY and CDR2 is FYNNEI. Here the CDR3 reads CASSELAGTVYEQYF. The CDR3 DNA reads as TGTGCCAGCAGTGAACTAGCGGGAACTGTCTACGAGCAGTACTTC.

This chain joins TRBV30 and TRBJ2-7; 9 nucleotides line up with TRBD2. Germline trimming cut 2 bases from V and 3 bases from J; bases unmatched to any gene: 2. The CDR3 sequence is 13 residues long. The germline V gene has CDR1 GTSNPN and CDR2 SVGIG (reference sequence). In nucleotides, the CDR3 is TGTGCCTGGAGTTTACTAGCGGGCTACGAGCAGTACTTC. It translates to CAWSLLAGYEQYF.

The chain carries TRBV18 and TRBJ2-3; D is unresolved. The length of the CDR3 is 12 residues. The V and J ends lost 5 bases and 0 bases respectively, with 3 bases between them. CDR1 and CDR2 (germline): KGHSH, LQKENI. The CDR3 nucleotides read TGTGCCAGCTCATTAAGCACAGATACGCAGTATTTT. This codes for CASSLSTDTQYF. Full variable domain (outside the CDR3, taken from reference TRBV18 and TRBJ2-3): NAGVMQNPRHLVRRRGQEARLRCSPMKGHSHVYWYRQLPEEGLKFMVYLQKENIIDESGMPKERFSAEFPKEGPSILRIQQVVRGDSAAYFCASSLSTDTQYFGPGTRLTVL.

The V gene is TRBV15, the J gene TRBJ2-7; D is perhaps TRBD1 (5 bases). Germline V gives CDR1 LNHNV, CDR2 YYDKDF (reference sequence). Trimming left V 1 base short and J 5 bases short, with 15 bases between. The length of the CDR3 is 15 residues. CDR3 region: CATSRVSRVNDEQYF. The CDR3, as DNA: TGTGCCACCAGCAGAGTATCCAGGGTTAATGACGAGCAGTACTTC.

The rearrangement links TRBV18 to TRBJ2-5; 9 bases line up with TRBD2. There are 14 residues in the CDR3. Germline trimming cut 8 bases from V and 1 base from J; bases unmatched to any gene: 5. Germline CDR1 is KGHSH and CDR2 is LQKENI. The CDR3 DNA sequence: TGTGCCAGCAAACAGCGGGAGGCCCAAGAGACCCAGTACTTC. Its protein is CASKQREAQETQYF.

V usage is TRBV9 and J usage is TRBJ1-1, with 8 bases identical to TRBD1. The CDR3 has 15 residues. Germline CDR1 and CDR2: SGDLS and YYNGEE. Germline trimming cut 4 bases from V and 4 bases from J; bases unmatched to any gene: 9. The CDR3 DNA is TGTGCCAGCAGCCCCCAGGGGGCGATTCGCACTGAAGCTTTCTTT. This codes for CASSPQGAIRTEAFF.

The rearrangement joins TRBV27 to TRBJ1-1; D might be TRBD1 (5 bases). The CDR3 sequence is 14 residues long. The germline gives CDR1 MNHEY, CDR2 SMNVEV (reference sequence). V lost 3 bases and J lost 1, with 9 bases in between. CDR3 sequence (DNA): TGTGCCAGCAGTTTCCAGGGCGGGAACACTGAAGCTTTCTTT. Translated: CASSFQGGNTEAFF.

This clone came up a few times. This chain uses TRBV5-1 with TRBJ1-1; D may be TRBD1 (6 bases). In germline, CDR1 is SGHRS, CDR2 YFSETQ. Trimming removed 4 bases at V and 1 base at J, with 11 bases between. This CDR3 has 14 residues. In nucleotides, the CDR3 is TGCGCCAGCAGCCAGGGACAAGAGAACACTGAAGCTTTCTTT. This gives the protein CASSQGQENTEAFF.

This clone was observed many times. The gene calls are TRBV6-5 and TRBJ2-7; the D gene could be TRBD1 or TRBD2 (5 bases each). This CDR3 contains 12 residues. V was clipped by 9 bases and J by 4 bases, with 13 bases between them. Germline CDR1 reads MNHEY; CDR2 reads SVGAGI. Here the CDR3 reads CASGGTIYEQYF. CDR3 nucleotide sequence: TGTGCCAGTGGGGGAACCATTTACGAGCAGTACTTC.

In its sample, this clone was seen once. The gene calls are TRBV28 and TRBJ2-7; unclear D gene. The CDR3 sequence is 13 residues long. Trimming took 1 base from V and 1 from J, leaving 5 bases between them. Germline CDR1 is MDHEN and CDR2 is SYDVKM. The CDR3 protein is CASSLSTSYEQYF. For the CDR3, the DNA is TGTGCCAGCAGTTTATCAACTTCCTACGAGCAGTACTTC.

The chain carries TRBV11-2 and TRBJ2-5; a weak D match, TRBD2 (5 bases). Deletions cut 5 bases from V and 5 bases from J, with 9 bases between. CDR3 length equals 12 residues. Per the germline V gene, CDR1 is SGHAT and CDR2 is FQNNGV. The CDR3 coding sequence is TGTGCCAGCAGCGCTAGCCGTGAGACCCAGTACTTC. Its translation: CASSASRETQYF.

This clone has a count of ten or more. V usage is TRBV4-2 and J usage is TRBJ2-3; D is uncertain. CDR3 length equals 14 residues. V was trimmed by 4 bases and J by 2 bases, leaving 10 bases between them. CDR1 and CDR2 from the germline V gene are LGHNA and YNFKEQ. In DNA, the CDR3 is TGTGCCAGCAGCCCCGACCCTGCCACAGATACGCAGTATTTT. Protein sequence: CASSPDPATDTQYF.

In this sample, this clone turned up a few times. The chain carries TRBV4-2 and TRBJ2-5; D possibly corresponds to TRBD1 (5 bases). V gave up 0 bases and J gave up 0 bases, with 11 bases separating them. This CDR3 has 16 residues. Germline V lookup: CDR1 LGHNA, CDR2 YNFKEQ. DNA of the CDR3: TGTGCCAGCAGCCAAGATAAGTACAGGTACCAAGAGACCCAGTACTTC. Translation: CASSQDKYRYQETQYF.